This TCR beta chain was observed in a study of T-cell memory formation after mild COVID-19. The wider study: TCR clusters largely stayed donor specific.

V trimming: 0 bases; J trimming: 6 bases; junction bases outside the gene matches: 8. This CDR3 is built from 16 residues. Germline V gene lookup returns CDR1 SNHLY and CDR2 FYNNEI. In TCRdb, the 5' RACE reads were re-called with MiXCR into one record per CDR3 protein. Here the sample spans under 700,000 distinct CDR3 sequences, just over 20% being singletons. The table lists this clonotype with a few counts. The material sequenced was PBMCs or a T cell subset sorted from them (not recorded which). The clonotype comes from an adult woman who had mild COVID-19 (a few samples of this study predate the infection). Cell type and time point are not known. V is TRBV2 and J is TRBJ1-5, with 7 bases lining up with TRBD1. CDR3 loop: CASSEAGRGQSQPQHF. The CDR3 coding sequence is TGTGCCAGCAGTGAAGCTGGAAGGGGGCAGAGTCAGCCCCAGCATTTT.